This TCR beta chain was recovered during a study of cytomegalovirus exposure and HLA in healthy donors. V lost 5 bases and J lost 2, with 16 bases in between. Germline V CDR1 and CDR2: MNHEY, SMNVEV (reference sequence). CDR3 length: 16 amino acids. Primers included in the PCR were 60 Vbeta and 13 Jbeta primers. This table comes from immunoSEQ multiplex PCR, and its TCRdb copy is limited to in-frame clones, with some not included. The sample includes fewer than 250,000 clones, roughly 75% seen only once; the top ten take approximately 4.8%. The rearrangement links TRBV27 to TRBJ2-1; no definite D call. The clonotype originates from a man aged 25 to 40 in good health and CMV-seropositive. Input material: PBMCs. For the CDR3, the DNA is TGTGCCAGCAGTCCAGGATGGTCCAGCCCCTACAATGAGCAGTTCTTC. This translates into CASSPGWSSPYNEQFF.